The next 4 T cell receptor beta chains were all read from a single sample in a study of blood T cell repertoires in COVID-19. Some clones are missing from TCRdb's copy, which holds only in-frame ones; the method was immunoSEQ multiplex PCR. Among about 220,000 clones listed, 75% to 90% were seen once. Sequencing input: peripheral blood. All receptors derive from a woman aged 70 to 79 with COVID-19, enrolled during active disease.

Of note for this clone: This specimen includes other DNA sequences encoding the same CDR3. The genes are TRBV19 and TRBJ2-1; 10 bases are a match to TRBD2. CDR1 and CDR2 (germline): LNHDA, SQIVND (reference sequence). J gave up 0 bases and V 1 base, and 0 bases lay outside the gene matches. The CDR3 has 16 amino acids. CDR3 amino acids: CASSIASGSSYNEQFF. DNA of the CDR3: TGTGCCAGTAGTATAGCTAGCGGGAGCTCCTACAATGAGCAGTTCTTC.

This chain links TRBV28 with TRBJ1-1; D gene unclear. V shed 6 bases and J shed 4 bases, with 12 bases lying between them. This CDR3 is built from 13 residues. The germline gives CDR1 MDHEN, CDR2 SYDVKM. CDR3: CASRRRIVTEAFF. The CDR3 DNA is TGTGCCAGCAGACGGCGGATAGTCACTGAAGCTTTCTTT.

V and J are TRBV7-2 and TRBJ1-1, with 8 bases that match TRBD1. Germline V gives CDR1 SGHTA, CDR2 FQGNSA. The CDR3 sequence is 15 residues long. V was clipped by 5 bases and J by 4 bases; unmatched bases: 9. The CDR3 DNA reads TGTGCCAGCAGCCCACGGACAGGGCAGGGCACTGAAGCTTTCTTT. Its protein product is CASSPRTGQGTEAFF.

The chain is built from TRBV5-1 and TRBJ2-1, with 9 bases identical to TRBD2. The ends lost 0 bases at V and 7 bases at J; junction bases unmatched: 8. The CDR3 is made up of 16 amino acids. The germline gives CDR1 SGHRS, CDR2 YFSETQ. This CDR3 is CASSLAAGGPGNEQFF. The CDR3 DNA reads as TGCGCCAGCAGCTTGGCCGCGGGAGGGCCAGGGAATGAGCAGTTCTTC.